What follows is one TCR beta chain and its context. This clonotype was detected ten times or more. No antigen is known for it. Nothing much larger sits one base from this clone, and base qualities are not available. The treatment or condition label corresponds to: live attenuated yellow fever vaccine strain. A standard Ficoll-Paque protocol was used to isolate PBMCs from peripheral blood. Dynabeads CD4 and CD8 positive selection kits were used to isolate the CD4 and CD8 T-cell fractions. TriZol was used to extract RNA from bulk PBMCs, CD4 and CD8 fractions, and dextramer-positive and dextramer-negative fractions. TCR cDNA was synthesized by 5'RACE template switching, which introduced a universal primer site and unique molecular identifiers. Priming of cDNA synthesis was performed from both the TCR alpha and TCR beta constant segments. Library amplification involved two PCR steps, and the second step added sample barcodes and sequencing adapters. Sequencing of libraries was performed on Illumina HiSeq 2500 (2x100 bp) or NovaSeq (2x150 bp). Per the original workflow: Demultiplexing of reads and collapsing into UMI consensus sequences were performed with MIGEC, and V(D)J alignment was carried out with MiXCR. Using edgeR on replicate PBMC samples, clonotypes were called vaccine-responding if FDR was below 0.01 and the log2 fold change was above 5 up to day 15. CD4 or CD8 identity was assigned to each bulk clonotype according to whether the clonotype was present at higher abundance in the sequenced CD4 repertoire or the sequenced CD8 repertoire. The public sequencing data were trimmed at Q25 with fastp and processed into clonotypes with MiXCR by TCRdb, which kept only in-frame beta chains. CDR3 protein sequences are deduplicated, and each keeps its most common genes and DNA. For this entry, the V and J calls and clone size follow TCRdb and not the study's own pipeline. Present in this sample are under 300,000 distinct CDR3 sequences, more than 6.5% of which were seen just once. The ten largest clones take up around 1% of the sample.

The data were obtained in a study of T cells after yellow fever vaccination (dated by TCRdb to about 2019). For the wider study: Libraries from fractions with low cell numbers were prepared with the SMART-Seq v4 Ultra Low Input RNA kit. Two healthy male donors, one aged 18 to 29 and one aged 30 to 40 years, were included in the cohort. To follow T-cell clones before and after both primary and booster YFV17D yellow fever vaccination, bulk TCR alpha and beta repertoires underwent longitudinal sequencing. Blood was collected at multiple timepoints before and after primary and secondary immunization, and bulk PBMC replicates and cell subsets were isolated.

Results and caveats for the whole study, not just this receptor: A small fraction of clonotypes appeared in both the CD4 and CD8 compartments, likely as a result of convergent recombination. After the booster, most of the clones that had expanded following primary vaccination were detected again (roughly 96% of CD4 and 80% to 90% of CD8), which suggests that memory was broadly maintained. Because abundant contaminating clonotypes from the bulk population could be contained in FACS-sorted repertoires, computational filtering was required. Compared with the primary T-cell response, the secondary T-cell response was weaker but faster, peaking on day 5 rather than day 15. Because the study included only two donors, the extent to which the findings can be generalized is limited.

The material was CD4+ T cells sorted from PBMCs, obtained on the day of the yellow fever booster vaccination. The source of this sequence is a man aged 25 to 40 who received the YFV17D yellow fever vaccine.

The CDR3 loop reads CASSQRGSNGYTF. The nucleotide sequence reads TGCGCCAGCAGTCAGAGGGGTTCCAATGGCTACACCTTC. The chain joins TRBV10-2 to TRBJ1-2, with TRBD1 perhaps the D gene, on 5 matching bases. The CDR3 runs 13 residues from the cysteine to the phenylalanine. The read is trimmed to its CDR3 DNA, 39 bases read in frame from base 1. Trimming removed 5 bases from V and 6 bases from J, leaving 13 bases between the germline ends. CDR1 WSHSY and CDR2 SAAADI are derived from the germline V gene.